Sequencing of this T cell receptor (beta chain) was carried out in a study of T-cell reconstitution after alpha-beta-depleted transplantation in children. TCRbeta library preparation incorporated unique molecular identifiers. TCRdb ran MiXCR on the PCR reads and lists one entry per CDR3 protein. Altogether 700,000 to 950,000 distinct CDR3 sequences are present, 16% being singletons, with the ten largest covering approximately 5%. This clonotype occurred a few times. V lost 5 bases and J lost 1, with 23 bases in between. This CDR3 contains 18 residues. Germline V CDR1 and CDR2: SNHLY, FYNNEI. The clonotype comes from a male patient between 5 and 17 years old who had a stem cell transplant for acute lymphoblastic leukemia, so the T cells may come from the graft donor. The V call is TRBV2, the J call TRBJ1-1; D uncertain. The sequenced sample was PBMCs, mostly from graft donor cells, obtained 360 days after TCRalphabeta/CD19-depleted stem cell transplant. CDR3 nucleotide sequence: TGTGCCAGCAGTTTCCGAATTAACTTCGGGCAGGAGAACACTGAAGCTTTCTTT. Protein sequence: CASSFRINFGQENTEAFF. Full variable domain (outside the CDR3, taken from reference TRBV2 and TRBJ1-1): EPEVTQTPSHQVTQMGQEVILRCVPISNHLYFYWYRQILGQKVEFLVSFYNNEISEKSEIFDDQFSVERPDGSNFTLKIRSTKLEDSAMYFCASSFRINFGQENTEAFFGQGTRLTVV.